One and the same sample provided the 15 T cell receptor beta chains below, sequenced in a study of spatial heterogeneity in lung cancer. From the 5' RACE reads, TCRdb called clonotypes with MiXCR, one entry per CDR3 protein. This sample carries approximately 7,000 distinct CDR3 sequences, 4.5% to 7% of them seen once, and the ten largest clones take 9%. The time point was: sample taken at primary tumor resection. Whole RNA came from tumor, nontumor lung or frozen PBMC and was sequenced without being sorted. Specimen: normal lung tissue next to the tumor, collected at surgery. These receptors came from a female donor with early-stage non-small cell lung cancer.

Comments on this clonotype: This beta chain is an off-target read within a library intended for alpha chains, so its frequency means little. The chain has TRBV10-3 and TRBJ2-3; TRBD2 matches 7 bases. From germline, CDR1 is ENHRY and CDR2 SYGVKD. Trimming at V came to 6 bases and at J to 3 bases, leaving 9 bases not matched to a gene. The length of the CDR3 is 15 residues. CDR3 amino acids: CAIRGRAGLTDTQYF. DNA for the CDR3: TGTGCCATCAGGGGGAGGGCAGGGCTAACAGATACGCAGTATTTT.

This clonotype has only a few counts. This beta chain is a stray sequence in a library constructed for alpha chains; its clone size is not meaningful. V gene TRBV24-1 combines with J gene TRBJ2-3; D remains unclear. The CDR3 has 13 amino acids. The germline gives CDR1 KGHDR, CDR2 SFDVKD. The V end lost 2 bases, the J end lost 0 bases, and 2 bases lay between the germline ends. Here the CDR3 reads CATSDSSTDTQYF. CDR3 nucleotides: TGTGCCACCAGTGATTCTAGCACAGATACGCAGTATTTT.

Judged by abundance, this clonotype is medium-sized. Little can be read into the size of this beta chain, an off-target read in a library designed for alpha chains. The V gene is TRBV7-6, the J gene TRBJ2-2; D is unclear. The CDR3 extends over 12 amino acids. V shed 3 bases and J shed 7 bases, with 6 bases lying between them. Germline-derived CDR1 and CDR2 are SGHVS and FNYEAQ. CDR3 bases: TGTGCCAGCAGCTTCAACGGCGGGGAGCTGTTTTTT. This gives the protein CASSFNGGELFF.

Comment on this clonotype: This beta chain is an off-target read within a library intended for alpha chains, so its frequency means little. CDR3 bases: TGCAGTGCTAGAGATGGACGTAACACCGGGGAGCTGTTTTTT. Translated, it gives CSARDGRNTGELFF. The chain is built from TRBV20-1 and TRBJ2-2; D remains unclear. The CDR3 is 14 amino acids. Trimming removed 0 bases from V and 2 bases from J, with 7 bases in between. Germline CDR1 reads DFQATT; CDR2 reads SNEGSKA (reference sequence).

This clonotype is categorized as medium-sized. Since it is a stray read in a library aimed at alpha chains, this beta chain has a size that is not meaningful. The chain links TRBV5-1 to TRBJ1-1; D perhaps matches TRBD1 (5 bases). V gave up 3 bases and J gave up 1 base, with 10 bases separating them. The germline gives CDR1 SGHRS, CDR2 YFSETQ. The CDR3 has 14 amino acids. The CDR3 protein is CASSSRGRNTEAFF. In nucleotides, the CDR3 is TGCGCCAGCAGCTCCCGGGGCCGGAACACTGAAGCTTTCTTT.

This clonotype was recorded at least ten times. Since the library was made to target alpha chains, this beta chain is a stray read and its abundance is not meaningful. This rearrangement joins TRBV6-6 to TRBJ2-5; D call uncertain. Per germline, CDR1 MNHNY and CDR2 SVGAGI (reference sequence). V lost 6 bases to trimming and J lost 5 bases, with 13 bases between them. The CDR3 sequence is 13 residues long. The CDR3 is CASSLGPIETQYF. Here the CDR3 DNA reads TGTGCCAGCAGCCTCGGACCAATTGAGACCCAGTACTTC.

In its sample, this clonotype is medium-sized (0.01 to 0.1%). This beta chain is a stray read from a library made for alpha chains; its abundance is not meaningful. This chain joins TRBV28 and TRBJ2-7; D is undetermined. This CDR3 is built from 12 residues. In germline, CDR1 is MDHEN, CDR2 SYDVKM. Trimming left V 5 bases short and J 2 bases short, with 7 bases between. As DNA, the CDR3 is TGTGCCAGCAGTCCCCCCGCCTACGAGCAGTACTTC. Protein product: CASSPPAYEQYF.

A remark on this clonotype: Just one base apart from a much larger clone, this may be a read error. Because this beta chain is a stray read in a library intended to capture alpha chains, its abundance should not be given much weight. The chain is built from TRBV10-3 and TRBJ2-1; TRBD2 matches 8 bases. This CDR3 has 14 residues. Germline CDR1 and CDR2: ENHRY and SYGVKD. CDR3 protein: CVTATSGSYNEQFF. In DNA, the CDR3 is TGTGTCACGGCAACTAGCGGCTCCTACAATGAGCAGTTCTTC.

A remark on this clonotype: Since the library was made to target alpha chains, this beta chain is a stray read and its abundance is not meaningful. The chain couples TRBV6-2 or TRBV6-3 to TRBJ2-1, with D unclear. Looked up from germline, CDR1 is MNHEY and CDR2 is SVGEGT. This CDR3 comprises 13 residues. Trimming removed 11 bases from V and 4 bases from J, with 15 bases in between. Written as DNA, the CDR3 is TGTGCCGCCTCGTGGGTTGATTACAATGAGCAGTTCTTC. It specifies CAASWVDYNEQFF.

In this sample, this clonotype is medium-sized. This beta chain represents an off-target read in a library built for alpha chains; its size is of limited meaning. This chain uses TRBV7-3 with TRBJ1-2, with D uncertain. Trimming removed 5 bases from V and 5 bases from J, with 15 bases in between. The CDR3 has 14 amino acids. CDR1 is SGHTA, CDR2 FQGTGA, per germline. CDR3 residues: CASSPGPGGYGYTF. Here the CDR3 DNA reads TGTGCCAGCAGCCCCGGGCCTGGTGGGTATGGCTACACCTTC.

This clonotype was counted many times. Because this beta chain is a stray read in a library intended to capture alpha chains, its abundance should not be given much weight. CDR3: CASSQVAGASYNEQFF. The CDR3 DNA reads as TGTGCCAGCAGCCAAGTCGCGGGAGCGTCGTACAATGAGCAGTTCTTC. The chain employs TRBV14 and TRBJ2-1, with 7 bases fitting TRBD2. There are 16 residues in the CDR3. Per germline, CDR1 SGHDN and CDR2 FVKESK. The V and J ends lost 1 base and 4 bases, in that order; junction bases with no gene match: 7.

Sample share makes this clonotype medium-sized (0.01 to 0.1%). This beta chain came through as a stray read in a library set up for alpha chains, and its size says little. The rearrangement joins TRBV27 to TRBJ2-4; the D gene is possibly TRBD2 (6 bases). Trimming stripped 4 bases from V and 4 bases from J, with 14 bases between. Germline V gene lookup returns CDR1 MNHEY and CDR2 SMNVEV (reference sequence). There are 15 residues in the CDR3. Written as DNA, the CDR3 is TGTGCCAGCAGTTGGGGAGGAGGAGAGAAAAACATTCAGTACTTC. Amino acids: CASSWGGGEKNIQYF.

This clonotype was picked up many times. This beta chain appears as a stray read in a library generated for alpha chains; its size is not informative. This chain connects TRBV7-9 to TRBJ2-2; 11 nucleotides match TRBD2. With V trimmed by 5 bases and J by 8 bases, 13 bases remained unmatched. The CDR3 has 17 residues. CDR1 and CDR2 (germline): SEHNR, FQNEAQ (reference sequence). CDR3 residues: CASSTRLAGRGVGELFF. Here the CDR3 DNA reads TGTGCCAGCAGCACGCGACTAGCGGGGAGAGGAGTGGGGGAGCTGTTTTTT.

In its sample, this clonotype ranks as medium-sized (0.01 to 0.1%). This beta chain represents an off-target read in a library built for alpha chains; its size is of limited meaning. The CDR3 sequence: CASGSRQETQYF. The CDR3 DNA reads TGTGCCAGCGGATCCAGGCAAGAGACCCAGTACTTC. The J gene is TRBJ2-5, the V gene TRBV2; no clear D. Trimming left V 8 bases short and J 2 bases short, with 9 bases between. The CDR3 covers 12 residues. The germline CDR1 and CDR2 sequences are SNHLY and FYNNEI.

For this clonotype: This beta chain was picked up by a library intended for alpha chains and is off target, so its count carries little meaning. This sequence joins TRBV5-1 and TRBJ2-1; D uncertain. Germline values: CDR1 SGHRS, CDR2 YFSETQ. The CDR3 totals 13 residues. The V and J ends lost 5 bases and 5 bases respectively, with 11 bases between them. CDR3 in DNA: TGCGCCAGCAGTTCAGACCCGAACAATGAGCAGTTCTTC. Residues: CASSSDPNNEQFF.